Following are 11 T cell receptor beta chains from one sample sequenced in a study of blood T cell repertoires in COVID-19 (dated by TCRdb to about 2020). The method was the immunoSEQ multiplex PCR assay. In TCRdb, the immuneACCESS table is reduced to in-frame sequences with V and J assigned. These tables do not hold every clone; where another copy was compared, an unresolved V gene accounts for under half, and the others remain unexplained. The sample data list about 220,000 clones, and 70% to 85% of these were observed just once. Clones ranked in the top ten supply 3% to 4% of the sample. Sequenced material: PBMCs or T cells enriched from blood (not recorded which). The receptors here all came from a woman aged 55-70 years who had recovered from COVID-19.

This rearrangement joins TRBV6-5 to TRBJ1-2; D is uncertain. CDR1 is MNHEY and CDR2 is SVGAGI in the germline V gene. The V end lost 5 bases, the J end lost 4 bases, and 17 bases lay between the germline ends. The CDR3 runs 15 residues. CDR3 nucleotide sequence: TGTGCCAGCAGTAACCCCCCCGGGAACGGCTATGGCTACACCTTC. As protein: CASSNPPGNGYGYTF.

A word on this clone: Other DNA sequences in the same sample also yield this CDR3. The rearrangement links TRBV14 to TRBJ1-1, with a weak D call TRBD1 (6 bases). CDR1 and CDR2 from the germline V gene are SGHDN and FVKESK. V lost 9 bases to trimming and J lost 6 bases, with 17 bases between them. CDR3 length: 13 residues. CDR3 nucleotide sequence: TGTGCCAGTAGTAGACAGGAGGCTTCTGAAGCTTTCTTT. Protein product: CASSRQEASEAFF.

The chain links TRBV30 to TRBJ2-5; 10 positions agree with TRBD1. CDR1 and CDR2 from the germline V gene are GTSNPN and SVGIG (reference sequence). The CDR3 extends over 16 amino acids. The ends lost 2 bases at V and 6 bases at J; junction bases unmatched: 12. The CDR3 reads CAWSPSPTGGAQTQYF. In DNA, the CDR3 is TGTGCCTGGAGTCCTTCTCCGACAGGGGGCGCACAGACCCAGTACTTC.

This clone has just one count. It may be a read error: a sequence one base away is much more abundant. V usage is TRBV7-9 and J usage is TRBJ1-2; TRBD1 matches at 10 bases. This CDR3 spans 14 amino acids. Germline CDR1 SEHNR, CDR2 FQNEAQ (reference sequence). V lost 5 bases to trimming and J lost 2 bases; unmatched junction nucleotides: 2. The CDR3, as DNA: TGTGCCAGCAGCCCGGGACAGGGGAACTATGGCTACACCTTC. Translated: CASSPGQGNYGYTF.

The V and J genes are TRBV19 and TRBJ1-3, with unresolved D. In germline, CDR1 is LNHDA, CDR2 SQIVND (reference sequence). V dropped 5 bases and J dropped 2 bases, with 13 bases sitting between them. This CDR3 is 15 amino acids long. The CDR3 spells CASSPSVETGNTIYF. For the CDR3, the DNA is TGTGCCAGTAGTCCCTCTGTCGAGACTGGAAACACCATATATTTT.

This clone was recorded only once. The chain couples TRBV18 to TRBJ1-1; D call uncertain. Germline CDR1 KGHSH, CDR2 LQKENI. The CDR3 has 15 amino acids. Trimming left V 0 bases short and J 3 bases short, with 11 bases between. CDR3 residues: CASSPPAGKDTEAFF. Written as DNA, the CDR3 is TGTGCCAGCTCACCACCGGCGGGTAAGGACACTGAAGCTTTCTTT.

This CDR3 reads CASSTNWGLAVDTGELFF. In DNA form, the CDR3 reads TGTGCCAGCAGCACCAACTGGGGACTTGCTGTGGACACCGGGGAGCTGTTTTTT. The chain links TRBV7-9 to TRBJ2-2; tentatively, D is TRBD2 (6 bases). The CDR3 sequence is 18 residues long. CDR1 and CDR2 (germline): SEHNR, FQNEAQ (reference sequence). Trimming left V 5 bases short and J 3 bases short, with 22 bases between.

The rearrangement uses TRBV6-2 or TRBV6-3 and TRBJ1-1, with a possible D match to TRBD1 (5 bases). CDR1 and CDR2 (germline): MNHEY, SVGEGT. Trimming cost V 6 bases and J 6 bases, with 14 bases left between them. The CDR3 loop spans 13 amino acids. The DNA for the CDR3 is TGTGCCAGCAGCCCCAGACAGTTCGCTGAAGCTTTCTTT. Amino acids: CASSPRQFAEAFF.

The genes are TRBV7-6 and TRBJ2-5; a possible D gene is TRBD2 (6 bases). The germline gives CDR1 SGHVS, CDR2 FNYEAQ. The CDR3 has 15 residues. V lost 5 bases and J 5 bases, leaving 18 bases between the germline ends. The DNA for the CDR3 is TGTGCCAGCAGCGCCCGACCGGGAGTCGGGGAGACCCAGTACTTC. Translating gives CASSARPGVGETQYF.

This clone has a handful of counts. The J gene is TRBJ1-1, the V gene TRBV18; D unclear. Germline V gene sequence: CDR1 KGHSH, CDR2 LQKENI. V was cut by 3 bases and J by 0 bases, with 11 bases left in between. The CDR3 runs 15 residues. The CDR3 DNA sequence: TGTGCCAGCTCACCTCTCGCGGTTATGAACACTGAAGCTTTCTTT. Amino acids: CASSPLAVMNTEAFF. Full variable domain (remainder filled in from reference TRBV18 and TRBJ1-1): NAGVMQNPRHLVRRRGQEARLRCSPMKGHSHVYWYRQLPEEGLKFMVYLQKENIIDESGMPKERFSAEFPKEGPSILRIQQVVRGDSAAYFCASSPLAVMNTEAFFGQGTRLTVV.

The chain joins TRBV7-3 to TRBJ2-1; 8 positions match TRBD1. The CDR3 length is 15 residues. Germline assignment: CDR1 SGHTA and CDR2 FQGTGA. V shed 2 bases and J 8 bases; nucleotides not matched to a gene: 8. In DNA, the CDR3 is TGTGCCAGCAGCTTACGTCAGGGGGCGGTGGATGAGCAGTTCTTC. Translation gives CASSLRQGAVDEQFF.